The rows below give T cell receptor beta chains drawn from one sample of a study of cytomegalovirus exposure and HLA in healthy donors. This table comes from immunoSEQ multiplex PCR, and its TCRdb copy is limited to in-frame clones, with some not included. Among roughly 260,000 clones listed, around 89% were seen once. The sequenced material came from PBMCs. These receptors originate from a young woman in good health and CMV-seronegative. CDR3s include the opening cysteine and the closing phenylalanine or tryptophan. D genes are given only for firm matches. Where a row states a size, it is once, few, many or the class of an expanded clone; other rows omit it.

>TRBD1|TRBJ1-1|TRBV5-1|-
CASSAGQGGTEAFF
TGCGCCAGCAGCGCCGGACAGGGTGGAACTGAAGCTTTCTTT
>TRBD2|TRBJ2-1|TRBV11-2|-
CASSLGLAGSSYNEQFF
TGTGCCAGCAGCTTAGGGTTAGCGGGGAGCTCCTACAATGAGCAGTTCTTC
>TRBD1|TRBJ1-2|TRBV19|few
CASSIGPGQGDYGYTF
TGTGCCAGTAGTATAGGTCCGGGACAGGGGGACTATGGCTACACCTTC
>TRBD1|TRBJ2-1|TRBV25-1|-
CASSETFGQGFEFEQFF
TGTGCCAGCAGTGAAACCTTCGGACAGGGGTTTGAATTTGAGCAGTTCTTC
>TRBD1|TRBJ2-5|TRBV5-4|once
CASSWDRGTETQYF
TGTGCCAGCAGCTGGGACAGGGGAACGGAGACCCAGTACTTC
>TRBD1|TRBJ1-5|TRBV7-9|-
CASSPGQGNQPQHF
TGTGCCAGCAGCCCGGGACAGGGGAACCAGCCCCAGCATTTT
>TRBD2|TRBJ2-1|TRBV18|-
CASSPGLAGFYNEQFF
TGTGCCAGCTCACCAGGACTAGCGGGGTTCTACAATGAGCAGTTCTTC
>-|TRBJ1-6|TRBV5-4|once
CASSLGGQGSSPLHF
TGTGCCAGCAGCTTGGGGGGTCAGGGGAGTTCACCCCTCCACTTT
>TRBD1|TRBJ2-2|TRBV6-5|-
CASRGGQVGSGELFF
TGTGCCAGCAGGGGGGGACAGGTGGGATCCGGGGAGCTGTTTTTT
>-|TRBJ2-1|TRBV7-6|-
CASSGRGSHYNEQFF
TGTGCCAGCAGCGGTCGGGGGTCCCACTACAATGAGCAGTTCTTC
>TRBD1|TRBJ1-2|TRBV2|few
CASSGTGGDGYTF
TGTGCCAGCAGTGGGACAGGGGGCGATGGCTACACCTTC
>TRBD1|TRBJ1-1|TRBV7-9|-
CASSLTGGGEAFF
TGTGCCAGCAGCTTAACAGGGGGAGGTGAAGCTTTCTTT
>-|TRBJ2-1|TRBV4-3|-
CASSQDGRVSYNEQFF
TGCGCCAGCAGCCAAGATGGCAGGGTCTCCTACAATGAGCAGTTCTTC
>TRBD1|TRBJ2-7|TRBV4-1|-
CASSQTTGTGYDEQYF
TGCGCCAGCAGCCAGACTACCGGGACAGGGTACGACGAGCAGTACTTC
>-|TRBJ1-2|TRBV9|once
CASSSQTPNYGYTF
TGTGCCAGCAGCTCCCAGACACCTAACTATGGCTACACCTTC
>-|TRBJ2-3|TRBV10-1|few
CASSLTSTSTDTQYF
TGCGCCAGCAGCCTAACTAGTACTAGCACAGATACGCAGTATTTT
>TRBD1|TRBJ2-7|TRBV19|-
CASSNGWGQTYEQYF
TGTGCCAGTAGTAATGGATGGGGACAGACCTACGAGCAGTACTTC
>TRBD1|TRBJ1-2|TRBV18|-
CASSPPVGTDITFNYGYTF
TGTGCCAGCTCACCACCGGTGGGGACAGATATCACCTTTAACTATGGCTACACCTTC
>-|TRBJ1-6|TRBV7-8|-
CASSPGDRNSPLHF
TGTGCCAGCAGCCCAGGGGACCGTAATTCACCCCTCCACTTT
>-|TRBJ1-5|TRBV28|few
CASSPGGQPQHF
TGTGCCAGCAGTCCTGGAGGCCAGCCCCAGCATTTT
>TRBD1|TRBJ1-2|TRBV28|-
CASSLSLTGVGYTF
TGTGCCAGCAGTTTATCGTTAACAGGGGTTGGCTACACCTTC
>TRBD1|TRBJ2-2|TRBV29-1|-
CSVRTGGGTGELFF
TGCAGCGTCCGGACAGGGGGAGGCACCGGGGAGCTGTTTTTT
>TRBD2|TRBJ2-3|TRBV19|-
CASSTTSGGSDTQYF
TGTGCCAGTAGTACGACTAGCGGGGGGTCAGATACGCAGTATTTT
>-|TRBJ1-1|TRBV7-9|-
CASSLITGLATEAFF
TGTGCCAGCAGCTTAATCACAGGGCTCGCCACTGAAGCTTTCTTT
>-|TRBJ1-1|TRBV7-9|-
CASRITGSNTEAFF
TGTGCCAGCAGGATAACAGGGTCTAACACTGAAGCTTTCTTT
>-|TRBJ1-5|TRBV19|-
CASSFVWGGSNQPQHF
TGTGCCAGTAGCTTCGTGTGGGGGGGAAGCAATCAGCCCCAGCATTTT
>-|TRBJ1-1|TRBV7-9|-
CASSWEVNTEAFF
TGTGCCAGCAGCTGGGAGGTGAACACTGAAGCTTTCTTT
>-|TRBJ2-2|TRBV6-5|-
CASSYFLQDNTGELFF
TGTGCCAGCAGTTACTTTCTACAGGATAACACCGGGGAGCTGTTTTTT
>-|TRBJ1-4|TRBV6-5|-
CASSTGPRNEKLFF
TGTGCCAGCTCTACAGGGCCCAGGAATGAAAAACTGTTTTTT
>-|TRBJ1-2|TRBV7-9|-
CASSGDYRGANGYTF
TGTGCCAGCAGCGGCGACTACCGGGGGGCCAACGGCTACACCTTC
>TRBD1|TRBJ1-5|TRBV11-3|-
CASSSRDRDPQPQHF
TGTGCCAGCAGCTCCCGGGACAGGGATCCTCAGCCCCAGCATTTT
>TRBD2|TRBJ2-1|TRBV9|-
CASGGGSSYNEQFF
TGTGCCAGCGGGGGAGGGAGCTCCTACAATGAGCAGTTCTTC
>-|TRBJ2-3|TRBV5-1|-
CASADYPAGTDTQYF
TGCGCCAGCGCAGACTACCCCGCTGGCACAGATACGCAGTATTTT
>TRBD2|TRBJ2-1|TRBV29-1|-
CSVEEGGYNEQFF
TGCAGCGTTGAAGAGGGAGGGTACAACGAGCAGTTCTTC
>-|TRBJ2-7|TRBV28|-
CASSLSRNGYEQYF
TGTGCCAGCAGTTTATCTAGGAATGGCTACGAGCAGTACTTC
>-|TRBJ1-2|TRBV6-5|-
CASSYSSNYGYTF
TGTGCCAGCAGTTACTCGTCGAACTATGGCTACACCTTC
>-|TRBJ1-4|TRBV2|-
CASNPDAGYEKLFF
TGTGCCAGCAATCCCGATGCAGGGTACGAAAAACTGTTTTTT
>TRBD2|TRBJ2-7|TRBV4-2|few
CASSQDGSGGASEQYF
TGTGCCAGCAGCCAAGATGGAAGCGGGGGGGCGTCTGAGCAGTACTTC
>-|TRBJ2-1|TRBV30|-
CAWSYLAQGNEQFF
TGTGCCTGGAGTTATCTAGCGCAAGGCAATGAGCAGTTCTTC
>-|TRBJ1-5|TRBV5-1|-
CASSLREQPQHF
TGCGCCAGCAGCCTCCGCGAACAGCCCCAGCATTTT
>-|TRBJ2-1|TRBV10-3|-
CAIRQGRTLDEQFF
TGTGCCATCAGACAGGGAAGAACACTCGATGAGCAGTTCTTC
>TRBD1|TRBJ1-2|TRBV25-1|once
CASSERGQDYGYTF
TGTGCCAGCAGTGAAAGAGGACAGGACTATGGCTACACCTTC
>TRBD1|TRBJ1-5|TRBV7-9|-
CASSRDGQGVYQPQHF
TGTGCCAGCAGCCGAGATGGACAGGGGGTGTATCAGCCCCAGCATTTT
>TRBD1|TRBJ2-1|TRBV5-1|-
CASSLVAGGYNEQFF
TGCGCCAGCAGCTTGGTGGCAGGGGGTTACAATGAGCAGTTCTTC
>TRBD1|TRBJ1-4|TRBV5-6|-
CASSFTGGSTNEKLFF
TGTGCCAGCAGCTTTACAGGGGGTTCTACTAATGAAAAACTGTTTTTT
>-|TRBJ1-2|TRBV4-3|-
CASSLGRVRGYTF
TGCGCCAGCAGCCTTGGCAGGGTGAGAGGCTACACCTTC
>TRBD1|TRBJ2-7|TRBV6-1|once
CASSDTGQLYEQYF
TGTGCCAGCAGTGACACGGGACAGCTCTACGAGCAGTACTTC
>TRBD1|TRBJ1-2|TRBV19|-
CASKIPGQGWSGYTF
TGTGCCAGTAAGATTCCGGGACAGGGGTGGAGTGGCTACACCTTC
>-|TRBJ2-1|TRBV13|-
CASSLRGSYNNEQFF
TGTGCCAGCAGCTTACGGGGAAGCTACAACAATGAGCAGTTCTTC